These T cell receptor beta chains were read from a single sample in a study of blood T cell repertoires in COVID-19. Profiled with immunoSEQ multiplex PCR; TCRdb holds only in-frame clones, not every one. This sample carries around 360,000 clones, about 90% of them seen once, and the ten largest clones take 3%. Source material: PBMCs or T cells enriched from blood (not recorded which). These receptors all stem from a woman in her 30s who had recovered from COVID-19. CDR3s include the opening cysteine and the closing phenylalanine or tryptophan. A D gene is named only where the DNA matches it firmly. Some rows mark clone size as missing; the rest say once, few, many or name a class of expanded clone.

length: 14; V: TRBV19; size: -; D: TRBD1; J: TRBJ1-1; CDR3: CASSIRQGASEAFF; DNA: TGTGCCAGTAGTATCAGACAGGGGGCCTCTGAAGCTTTCTTT
length: 18; V: TRBV7-9; size: -; D: -; J: TRBJ2-6; CDR3: CASSLDFGREGGANVLTF; DNA: TGTGCCAGCAGCTTAGACTTTGGCAGGGAAGGTGGGGCCAACGTCCTGACTTTC
length: 16; V: TRBV29-1; size: once; D: TRBD1; J: TRBJ1-2; CDR3: CSVEDPFGQANYGYTF; DNA: TGCAGCGTTGAAGATCCCTTCGGACAGGCTAACTATGGCTACACCTTC
length: 17; V: TRBV4-2; size: -; D: TRBD2; J: TRBJ2-2; CDR3: CASSQPDGGGHTGELFF; DNA: TGTGCCAGCAGCCAACCAGACGGGGGGGGACACACCGGGGAGCTGTTTTTT
length: 12; V: TRBV28; size: -; D: -; J: TRBJ2-5; CDR3: CASNDDRVTQYF; DNA: TGTGCCAGCAACGATGACAGAGTGACCCAGTACTTC
length: 13; V: TRBV2; size: -; D: -; J: TRBJ2-7; CDR3: CASSLDTGYEQYF; DNA: TGTGCCAGCAGTTTAGATACAGGGTACGAGCAGTACTTC
length: 14; V: TRBV13; size: -; D: -; J: TRBJ2-3; CDR3: CASSSTSSTDTQYF; DNA: TGTGCCAGCAGCTCCACTAGCAGCACAGATACGCAGTATTTT
length: 14; V: TRBV7-2; size: few; D: -; J: TRBJ2-2; CDR3: CASSLSWGVGELFF; DNA: TGTGCCAGCAGCTTATCTTGGGGGGTAGGGGAGCTGTTTTTT
length: 13; V: TRBV6-5; size: -; D: TRBD1; J: TRBJ1-2; CDR3: CASSFGQGRGYTF; DNA: TGTGCCAGCAGTTTCGGACAGGGACGTGGCTACACCTTC
length: 15; V: TRBV6-6; size: once; D: -; J: TRBJ2-3; CDR3: CASSYGLAYTDTQYF; DNA: TGTGCCAGCAGTTATGGCCTAGCGTACACAGATACGCAGTATTTT
length: 14; V: TRBV18; size: -; D: TRBD1; J: TRBJ2-3; CDR3: CASSPLDRGDTQYF; DNA: TGTGCCAGCTCACCACTCGACAGGGGAGATACGCAGTATTTT
length: 15; V: TRBV7-5; size: -; D: -; J: TRBJ2-5; CDR3: CARGLLAVPGETQYF; DNA: TGTGCCAGAGGACTGCTAGCGGTCCCAGGGGAGACCCAGTACTTC
length: 14; V: TRBV18; size: few; D: -; J: TRBJ2-7; CDR3: CASSPTDQMDEQYF; DNA: TGTGCCAGCTCACCCACAGACCAGATGGACGAGCAGTACTTC
length: 14; V: TRBV24-1; size: -; D: TRBD1; J: TRBJ2-7; CDR3: CATQDFGQGYEQYF; DNA: TGTGCCACCCAGGATTTCGGACAGGGATACGAGCAGTACTTC
length: 15; V: TRBV10-3; size: -; D: -; J: TRBJ1-1; CDR3: CAISEGRERNTEAFF; DNA: TGTGCCATCAGTGAGGGTCGGGAAAGGAACACTGAAGCTTTCTTT
length: 17; V: TRBV27; size: -; D: TRBD1; J: TRBJ1-5; CDR3: CASSYPDRVVSNQPQHF; DNA: TGTGCCAGCAGTTACCCAGACAGGGTGGTTAGCAATCAGCCCCAGCATTTT
length: 15; V: TRBV5-4; size: -; D: -; J: TRBJ2-7; CDR3: CASSSNRISSYEQYF; DNA: TGTGCCAGCAGCTCAAACAGGATTAGCTCCTACGAGCAGTACTTC
length: 19; V: TRBV5-5; size: -; D: TRBD1; J: TRBJ1-4; CDR3: CASSLVPPRDRVTNEKLFF; DNA: TGTGCCAGCAGCTTGGTGCCCCCTCGGGACAGGGTAACTAATGAAAAACTGTTTTTT
length: 14; V: TRBV10-3; size: -; D: TRBD1; J: TRBJ1-2; CDR3: CAISEDRGSGGYTF; DNA: TGTGCCATCAGTGAGGACAGGGGAAGCGGCGGCTACACCTTC
length: 14; V: TRBV9; size: -; D: -; J: TRBJ2-2; CDR3: CASSVGAASGELFF; DNA: TGTGCCAGCAGCGTAGGTGCGGCCTCCGGGGAGCTGTTTTTT
length: 15; V: TRBV9; size: once; D: -; J: TRBJ2-2; CDR3: CASSVALGFTGELFF; DNA: TGTGCCAGCAGCGTAGCTTTGGGCTTCACCGGGGAGCTGTTTTTT
length: 14; V: TRBV5-4; size: -; D: -; J: TRBJ2-5; CDR3: CASSSTAGGETQYF; DNA: TGTGCCAGCAGCTCTACGGCGGGCGGAGAGACCCAGTACTTC
length: 15; V: TRBV28; size: -; D: -; J: TRBJ1-3; CDR3: CASSPPDRIGNTIYF; DNA: TGTGCCAGCAGCCCCCCCGACAGAATTGGAAACACCATATATTTT
length: 15; V: TRBV4-1; size: -; D: -; J: TRBJ2-1; CDR3: CASSEDSGSYNEQFF; DNA: TGCGCCAGCAGCGAAGACTCCGGCTCCTACAATGAGCAGTTCTTC
length: 15; V: TRBV5-1; size: once; D: -; J: TRBJ2-3; CDR3: CASSLQTGGTDTQYF; DNA: TGCGCCAGCAGCTTGCAGACGGGGGGCACAGATACGCAGTATTTT
length: 18; V: TRBV2; size: once; D: TRBD2; J: TRBJ2-1; CDR3: CASSEDVYGRGLAGGTFF; DNA: TGTGCCAGCAGTGAAGATGTTTATGGTCGGGGACTAGCGGGGGGGACGTTCTTC
length: 17; V: TRBV6-4; size: -; D: TRBD1; J: TRBJ1-2; CDR3: CASSDSDARGRLNGYTF; DNA: TGTGCCAGCAGTGACTCGGACGCCAGGGGGAGATTAAATGGCTACACCTTC